The clone carrying this TCR beta chain was seen only once. Its matching antigen is unknown. The CDR3 does not close with the conserved phenylalanine or tryptophan, likely indicating a read error. This sample stems from a study of tumor-infiltrating lymphocytes in primary liver carcinoma. Findings and limits, study-wide: Compared with tumor region pairs, tumor-adjacent and tumor-blood pairs overlapped less.

The germline V and J ends were trimmed by 4 bases and 1 base, with 10 bases remaining between them. Germline values: CDR1 GTSNPN, CDR2 SVGIG (reference sequence). The CDR3 totals 14 residues. With a constant-region primer, TCR beta cDNA was made from 400 to 550 ng of total RNA. Library construction for TCR beta comprised three nested multiplex PCR rounds performed with slightly modified ARM-PCR. Forward primers for TRBV1-TRBV30 and a C-beta reverse primer served the first two PCR rounds, at roughly 10 cycles each. One entry per CDR3 protein, called by TCRdb with MiXCR from the multiplex PCR reads. The data show approximately 110,000 distinct CDR3 sequences, roughly 80% seen once. Joint extraction of RNA and DNA used about 17-33 mg of bulk tissue that was unsorted. Resecting the tumor surgically was how the patients' primary liver carcinoma was treated. Patients showed chronic HBV infection and an absence of prior treatment.

Sequencing was performed on liver tumor tissue from sampling region 3. Subset described: tumor region T3, left-lateral pole. This clonotype was obtained from a man aged 40-49 years with primary liver carcinoma and hepatitis B virus infection. This chain joins TRBV30 and TRBJ2-2, with no clear D. The DNA for the CDR3 is TGTGCCTGGAACACGGTGTGGAACACCGGGGAGCTGTTTTGT. It translates to CAWNTVWNTGELFC.